This TCR beta chain was captured in a study of T cell changes during pregnancy in multiple sclerosis. This clone was recorded once. Sequenced by immunoSEQ multiplex PCR; TCRdb stores in-frame clones only, minus some. The sample gives some 90,000 clones, 91% of which show up once; approximately 1.6% is in the top ten. Germline V gene data show CDR1 as SGHKS and CDR2 as YYEKEE (reference sequence). The CDR3 consists of 13 residues. V shed 4 bases and J 6 bases; nucleotides not matched to a gene: 4. The chain carries TRBV5-5 and TRBJ1-2; 9 bases line up with TRBD1. The TCR comes from a female donor in good health, enrolled as a control in a pregnancy study. Sequenced here: peripheral blood, sampled after pregnancy. The CDR3 bases are TGTGCCAGCAGCGTGGGACAGGGAGATGGCTACACCTTC. Translation gives CASSVGQGDGYTF.